These 14 T cell receptor beta chains were sequenced from one sample in a study of shared clonotypes between healthy human individuals. Libraries were prepared by immunoSEQ multiplex PCR; TCRdb keeps only in-frame clonotypes and omits some of them. In the table there are about 680,000 clones, about 90% of which are singletons. Naive CD8 cells comprised CD45RO-negative, CCR7-positively selected cells, excluding terminally differentiated effector memory CD45RA+ cells. Sequences were obtained from naive CD8+ T cells sorted from blood. The receptor set was obtained from a man aged 25 to 45 in good health.

V is TRBV10-1 and J is TRBJ1-6; D gene uncertain. The CDR3 loop spans 14 amino acids. Trimming pared 0 bases from V and 9 bases from J, leaving 9 bases between. Germline CDR1 and CDR2: WNHNN and SYGVQD (reference sequence). The DNA of the CDR3 is TGCGCCAGCAGTGAGTCCAGTAGCATTTCACCCCTCCACTTT. Translating it yields CASSESSSISPLHF.

V gene TRBV6-1 combines with J gene TRBJ2-3, with D maybe TRBD1 (6 bases). Germline CDR1 and CDR2: MNHNS and SASEGT. V lost 4 bases, J lost 4 bases, and 15 bases lay in between. The CDR3 contains 15 residues. CDR3 region: CASSGRMDSPDTQYF. In DNA, the CDR3 is TGTGCCAGCAGTGGGCGAATGGACAGCCCAGATACGCAGTATTTT.

The chain joins TRBV7-9 to TRBJ2-4; 9 nucleotides agree with TRBD1. The V gene end was trimmed by 1 base and the J gene end by 2 bases; junction bases not matched to a gene: 3. The CDR3 is 16 residues long. Germline values: CDR1 SEHNR, CDR2 FQNEAQ (reference sequence). The CDR3 bases are TGTGCCAGCAGCTTAGGACAGGGGGTCACCAAAAACATTCAGTACTTC. Its protein is CASSLGQGVTKNIQYF.

This clone was detected only a few times. The chain uses TRBV7-9 and TRBJ1-2, with D unclear. Trimming removed 5 bases at V and 0 bases at J, with 16 bases between. This CDR3 spans 16 amino acids. Looked up from germline, CDR1 is SEHNR and CDR2 is FQNEAQ (reference sequence). The DNA of the CDR3 is TGTGCCAGCAGCCGCCAAGGGCAGAACGCTAACTATGGCTACACCTTC. The encoded protein is CASSRQGQNANYGYTF.

The chain combines TRBV7-9 with TRBJ2-7; D not resolved. CDR3 length equals 13 residues. Germline-derived CDR1 and CDR2 are SEHNR and FQNEAQ (reference sequence). V was pared by 5 bases and J by 2 bases, with 10 bases between. CDR3 loop: CASSGTTAYEQYF. The CDR3 DNA follows: TGTGCCAGCAGCGGAACTACCGCCTACGAGCAGTACTTC.

The CDR3 DNA sequence: TGTGCCAGCAGTTTAACAGGAAAAGCCTACGAGCAGTACTTC. Translated: CASSLTGKAYEQYF. The rearrangement links TRBV28 to TRBJ2-7; D might be TRBD1 (5 bases). Trimming cost V 2 bases and J 2 bases, with 10 bases left between them. CDR3 length equals 14 residues. Germline V gene sequence: CDR1 MDHEN, CDR2 SYDVKM.

The table lists this clone with a few counts. This chain joins TRBV7-2 and TRBJ2-7, with D perhaps TRBD1 (6 bases). The CDR3 length is 14 residues. Trimming shortened V by 5 bases and J by 2 bases, and 13 bases separated the two germline ends. Looked up from germline, CDR1 is SGHTA and CDR2 is FQGNSA. CDR3 in DNA: TGTGCCAGCAGCCCCACGACAGGAACCTACGAGCAGTACTTC. Protein product: CASSPTTGTYEQYF.

This sequence joins TRBV5-4 and TRBJ1-2; possibly TRBD1 for D (5 bases). The CDR3 extends over 13 amino acids. Germline V CDR1 and CDR2: SGHNT, YYREEE (reference sequence). Trimming left V 4 bases short and J 2 bases short, with 9 bases between. Here the CDR3 reads CASSRDGNYGYTF. The CDR3 DNA follows: TGTGCCAGCAGCCGGGACGGAAACTATGGCTACACCTTC.

The chain employs TRBV28 and TRBJ2-1; D may be TRBD1 or TRBD2 (5 bases each). Per germline, CDR1 MDHEN and CDR2 SYDVKM. The CDR3 is 13 amino acids. V lost 3 bases, J lost 13 bases, and 16 bases lay in between. The CDR3 is CASSFIEGMNQFF. CDR3 in DNA: TGTGCCAGCAGTTTTATCGAGGGGATGAATCAGTTCTTC.

The genes are TRBV11-3 and TRBJ2-1; tentatively, D is TRBD1 (6 bases). Germline V gene sequence: CDR1 SGHNT, CDR2 YENEEA. The CDR3 has 14 residues. The ends were cut back, 5 bases at V and 4 bases at J, with 12 bases in the middle. The DNA of the CDR3 is TGTGCCAGCAGCCACCGGACAGATTACAATGAGCAGTTCTTC. Its protein is CASSHRTDYNEQFF. Complete variable domain (other parts from reference TRBV11-3 and TRBJ2-1): EAGVVQSPRYKIIEKKQPVAFWCNPISGHNTLYWYLQNLGQGPELLIRYENEEAVDDSQLPKDRFSAERLKGVDSTLKIQPAELGDSAVYLCASSHRTDYNEQFFGPGTRLTVL.

The chain uses TRBV7-9 and TRBJ2-7; D unclear. V lost 0 bases and J 3 bases, leaving 9 bases between the germline ends. The CDR3 has 14 residues. CDR1 is SEHNR, CDR2 FQNEAQ, per germline (reference sequence). CDR3 residues: CASSLAKDRYEQYF. The CDR3 DNA follows: TGTGCCAGCAGCTTAGCCAAAGACCGCTACGAGCAGTACTTC.

DNA of the CDR3: TGTGCCAGCGGGGGGGGGCTAGCGGCCACAGATACGCAGTATTTT. Translation: CASGGGLAATDTQYF. The genes are TRBV27 and TRBJ2-3; a possible D gene is TRBD2 (7 bases). The CDR3 is made up of 15 amino acids. V shed 8 bases and J shed 2 bases, with 17 bases lying between them. Germline values: CDR1 MNHEY, CDR2 SMNVEV (reference sequence).

To note about this clone: At the DNA level, this CDR3 is encoded by other sequences in the same sample as well. The rearrangement links TRBV27 to TRBJ2-7; D is unresolved. Germline lookup yields CDR1 MNHEY and CDR2 SMNVEV (reference sequence). Between the trimmed V and J ends, which lost 0 bases and 2 bases, there was a span of 5 bases. The CDR3 length is 13 residues. The chain's CDR3 is CASSLSRTYEQYF. The CDR3 DNA sequence: TGTGCCAGCAGTTTATCGCGGACCTACGAGCAGTACTTC.

This chain connects TRBV11-3 to TRBJ2-1; D might be TRBD2 (6 bases). The CDR3 loop spans 15 amino acids. The V gene's germline CDR1 is SGHNT and CDR2 YENEEA. The V and J ends lost 4 bases and 5 bases respectively, with 15 bases between them. DNA of the CDR3: TGTGCCAGCAGCTCCTTCCGGGAGTTGAACAATGAGCAGTTCTTC. This encodes CASSSFRELNNEQFF.